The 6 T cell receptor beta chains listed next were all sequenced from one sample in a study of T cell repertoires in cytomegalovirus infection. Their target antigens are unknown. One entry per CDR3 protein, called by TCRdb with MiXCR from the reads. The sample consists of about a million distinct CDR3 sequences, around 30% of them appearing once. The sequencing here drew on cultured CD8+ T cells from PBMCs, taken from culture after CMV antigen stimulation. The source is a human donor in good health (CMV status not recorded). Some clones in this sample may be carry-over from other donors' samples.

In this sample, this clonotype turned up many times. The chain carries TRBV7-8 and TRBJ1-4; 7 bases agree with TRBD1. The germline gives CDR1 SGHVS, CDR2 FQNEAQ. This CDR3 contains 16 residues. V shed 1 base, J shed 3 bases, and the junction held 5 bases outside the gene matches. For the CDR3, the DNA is TGTGCCAGCAGCTTAGGTGGGACAGCGGCTAATGAAAAACTGTTTTTT. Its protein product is CASSLGGTAANEKLFF.

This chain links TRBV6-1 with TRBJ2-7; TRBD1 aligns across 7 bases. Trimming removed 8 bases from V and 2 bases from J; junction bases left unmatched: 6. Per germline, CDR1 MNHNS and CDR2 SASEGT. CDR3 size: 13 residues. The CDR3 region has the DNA TGTGCCAGCGAATGGACAGGAACCTACGAGCAGTACTTC. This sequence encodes CASEWTGTYEQYF.

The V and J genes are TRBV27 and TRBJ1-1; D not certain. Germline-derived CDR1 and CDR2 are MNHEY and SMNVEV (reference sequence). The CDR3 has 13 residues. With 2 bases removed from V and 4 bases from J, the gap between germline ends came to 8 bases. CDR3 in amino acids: CASSLAVFTEAFF. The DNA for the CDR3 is TGTGCCAGCAGTTTAGCGGTGTTCACTGAAGCTTTCTTT.

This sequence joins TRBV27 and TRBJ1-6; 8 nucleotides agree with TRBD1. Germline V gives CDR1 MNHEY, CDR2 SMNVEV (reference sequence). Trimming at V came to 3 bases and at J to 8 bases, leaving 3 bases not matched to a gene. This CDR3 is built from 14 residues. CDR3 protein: CASSFTGGDSPLHF. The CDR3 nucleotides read TGTGCCAGCAGTTTCACAGGGGGAGATTCACCCCTCCACTTT.

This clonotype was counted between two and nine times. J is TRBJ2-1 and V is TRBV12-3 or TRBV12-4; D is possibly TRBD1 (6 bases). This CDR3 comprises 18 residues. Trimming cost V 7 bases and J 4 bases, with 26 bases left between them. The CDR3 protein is CASILTSEQGGGYNEQFF. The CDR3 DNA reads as TGTGCCAGCATCCTCACCTCTGAACAGGGTGGGGGTTACAATGAGCAGTTCTTC.

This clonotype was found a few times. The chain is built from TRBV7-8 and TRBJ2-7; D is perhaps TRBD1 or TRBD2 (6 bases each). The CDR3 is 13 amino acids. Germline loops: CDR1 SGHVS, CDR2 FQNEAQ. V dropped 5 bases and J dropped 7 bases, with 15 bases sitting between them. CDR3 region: CASSRTGAREQYF. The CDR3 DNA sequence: TGTGCCAGCAGCCGCACGGGGGCGCGGGAGCAGTACTTC. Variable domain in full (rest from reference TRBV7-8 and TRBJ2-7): GAGVSQSPRYKVAKRGQDVALRCDPISGHVSLFWYQQALGQGPEFLTYFQNEAQLDKSGLPSDRFFAERPEGSVSTLKIQRTQQEDSAVYLCASSRTGAREQYFGPGTRLTVT.